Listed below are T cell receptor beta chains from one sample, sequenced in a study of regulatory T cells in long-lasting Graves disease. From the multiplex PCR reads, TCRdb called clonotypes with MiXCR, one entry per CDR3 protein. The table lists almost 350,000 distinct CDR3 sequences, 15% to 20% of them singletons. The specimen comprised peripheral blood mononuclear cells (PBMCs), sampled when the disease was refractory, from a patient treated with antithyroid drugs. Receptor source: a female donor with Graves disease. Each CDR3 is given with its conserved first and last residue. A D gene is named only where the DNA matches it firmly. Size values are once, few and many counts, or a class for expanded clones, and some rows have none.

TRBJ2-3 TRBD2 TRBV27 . CASSKVSGSGTDTQYF TGTGCCAGCAGTAAAGTTAGCGGGAGCGGAACAGATACGCAGTATTTT
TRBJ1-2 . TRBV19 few CASSWGHGYTF TGTGCCAGTAGTTGGGGGCATGGCTACACCTTC
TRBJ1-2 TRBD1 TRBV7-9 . CASSLIGQAYGYTF TGTGCCAGCAGCTTAATAGGACAGGCCTATGGCTACACCTTC
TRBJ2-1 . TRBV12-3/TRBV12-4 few CASSLVRGNEQFF TGTGCCAGCAGTTTGGTTAGGGGCAATGAGCAGTTCTTC
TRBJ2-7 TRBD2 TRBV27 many CASSLTSGRSYEQYF TGTGCCAGCAGTCTAACTAGCGGGAGGTCCTACGAGCAGTACTTC
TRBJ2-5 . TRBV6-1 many CATKVSRSGTQYF TGTGCCACCAAAGTGTCTAGATCTGGGACCCAGTACTTC
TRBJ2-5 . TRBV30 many CAWSEGGPSSQYF TGTGCCTGGAGTGAGGGGGGCCCGTCGTCCCAGTACTTC
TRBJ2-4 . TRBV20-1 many CSARRAEENIQYF TGCAGTGCTAGACGGGCCGAGGAAAACATTCAGTACTTC
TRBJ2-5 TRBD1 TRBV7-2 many CASRQGQPGQETQYF TGTGCCAGCAGGCAGGGACAGCCTGGGCAAGAGACCCAGTACTTC
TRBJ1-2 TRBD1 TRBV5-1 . CASSSGGTGWSYGYTF TGCGCCAGCAGCTCTGGAGGGACAGGGTGGTCCTATGGCTACACCTTC
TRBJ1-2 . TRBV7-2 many CASSFASNYGYTF TGTGCCAGCAGCTTCGCGTCTAACTATGGCTACACCTTC
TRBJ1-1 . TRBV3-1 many CASSQVLVFSTEAFF TGTGCCAGCAGCCAAGTTCTGGTTTTTAGCACTGAAGCTTTCTTT
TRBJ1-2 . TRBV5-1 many CASSSDRPYGYTF TGCGCCAGCAGCTCAGACAGACCCTATGGCTACACCTTC
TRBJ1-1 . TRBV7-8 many CASSTRWQTNTEAFF TGTGCCAGCAGCACTCGTTGGCAGACGAACACTGAAGCTTTCTTT
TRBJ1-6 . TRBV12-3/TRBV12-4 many CASSKQGAYNSPLHF TGTGCCAGCAGCAAACAGGGTGCCTATAATTCACCCCTCCACTTT
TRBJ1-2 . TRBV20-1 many CSVPTESFNYGYTF TGCAGTGTCCCGACAGAGTCCTTTAACTATGGCTACACCTTC
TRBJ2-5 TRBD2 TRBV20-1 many CSATASGGRWETQYF TGCAGTGCTACGGCTAGCGGGGGACGTTGGGAGACCCAGTACTTC
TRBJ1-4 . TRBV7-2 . CASSLLGVANEKLFF TGTGCCAGCAGCTTACTGGGTGTAGCTAATGAAAAACTGTTTTTT
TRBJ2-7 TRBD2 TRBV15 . CATSPKGLADSSYEQYF TGTGCCACCAGCCCAAAAGGACTAGCGGATTCCTCCTACGAGCAGTACTTC
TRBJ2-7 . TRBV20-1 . CSARAPGRRSSYEQYF TGCAGTGCTAGAGCCCCCGGACGGAGAAGCTCCTACGAGCAGTACTTC
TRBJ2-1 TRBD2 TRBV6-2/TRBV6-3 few CASSSELAGEGYNEQFF TGTGCCAGCAGTTCCGAACTAGCGGGAGAGGGGTACAATGAGCAGTTCTTC
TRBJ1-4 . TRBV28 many CASSFPGTVNEKLFF TGTGCCAGCAGTTTCCCCGGGACGGTTAATGAAAAACTGTTTTTT
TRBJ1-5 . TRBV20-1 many CSARKGGDQPQHF TGCAGTGCTAGAAAGGGCGGGGATCAGCCCCAGCATTTT
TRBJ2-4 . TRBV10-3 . CAISEGYKNIQYF TGTGCCATCAGTGAGGGGTACAAAAACATTCAGTACTTC
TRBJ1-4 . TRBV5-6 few CASSLGLAPRKLFF TGTGCCAGCAGCTTGGGTCTGGCTCCTAGAAAACTGTTTTTT
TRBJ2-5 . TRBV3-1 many CASSQDSGGWGETQYF TGTGCCAGCAGCCAAGACTCCGGGGGCTGGGGTGAGACCCAGTACTTC
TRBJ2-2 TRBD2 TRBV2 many CASSLTGLAPLRELFF TGTGCCAGCAGCTTAACGGGACTAGCGCCCTTACGGGAGCTGTTTTTT
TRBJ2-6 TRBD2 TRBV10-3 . CAISESTGLAGAGANVLTF TGTGCCATCAGTGAGTCGACAGGACTAGCGGGAGCTGGGGCCAACGTCCTGACTTTC
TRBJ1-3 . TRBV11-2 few CASSLSGLGNTIYF TGTGCCAGCAGCTTATCAGGCCTCGGAAACACCATATATTTT
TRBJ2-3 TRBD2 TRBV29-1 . CSVEGGRRSTDTQYF TGCAGCGTTGAGGGCGGGAGACGAAGCACAGATACGCAGTATTTT
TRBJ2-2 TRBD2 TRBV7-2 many CASSFSAGGDSGELFF TGTGCCAGCAGCTTTTCCGCGGGGGGGGACAGCGGGGAGCTGTTTTTT
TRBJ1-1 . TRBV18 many CASSPPWRAEAFF TGTGCCAGCTCACCACCCTGGAGGGCTGAAGCTTTCTTT
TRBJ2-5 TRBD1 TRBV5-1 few CASSSAGQGWQTQYF TGCGCCAGCAGCTCAGCCGGACAGGGCTGGCAGACCCAGTACTTC
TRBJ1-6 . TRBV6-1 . CASSLNGSPLHF TGTGCCAGCAGTCTAAACGGTTCACCCCTCCACTTT
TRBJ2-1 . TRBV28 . CASSLLKTVNEQFF TGTGCCAGCAGTTTATTGAAGACCGTCAATGAGCAGTTCTTC
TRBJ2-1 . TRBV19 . CASSIGTALGQFF TGTGCCAGTAGTATAGGGACTGCTTTAGGGCAGTTCTTC
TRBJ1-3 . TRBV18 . CASSPPGSSSGNTIYF TGTGCCAGCTCACCACCAGGGTCGTCCTCTGGAAACACCATATATTTT
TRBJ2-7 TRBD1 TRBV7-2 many CASSLGTGDTEQYF TGTGCCAGCAGCTTAGGGACAGGGGATACCGAGCAGTACTTC
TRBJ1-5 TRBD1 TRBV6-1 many CASSAPYRGSNQPQHF TGTGCCAGCAGTGCACCCTACAGGGGTAGCAATCAGCCCCAGCATTTT